The entry that follows covers one T cell receptor beta chain sequence. What it binds is not known. This specimen belongs to a study of cytomegalovirus exposure and HLA in healthy donors. Whole-study results and caveats: For TCR beta chains, V- and J-gene trimming was later linked to a missense DCLRE1C variant.

13 Jbeta primers and 60 Vbeta primers were used for the PCR. TCRdb's copy holds only in-frame clones and misses some; the assay was immunoSEQ multiplex PCR. The repertoire holds about 220,000 clones, with roughly 88% as singletons. With V trimmed by 6 bases and J by 0 bases, 6 bases remained unmatched. CDR3 size: 17 residues. Germline CDR1 LNHDA, CDR2 SQIVND (reference sequence). This chain joins TRBV19 and TRBJ2-2; 11 nucleotides match TRBD2. The sample consisted of PBMCs. The clonotype was recovered from a boy aged 2-15 years in good health and CMV-seronegative. The CDR3 region has the DNA TGTGCCAGTAGCTTTCTAGCGGGGGGCCCGAACACCGGGGAGCTGTTTTTT. Its translation: CASSFLAGGPNTGELFF.